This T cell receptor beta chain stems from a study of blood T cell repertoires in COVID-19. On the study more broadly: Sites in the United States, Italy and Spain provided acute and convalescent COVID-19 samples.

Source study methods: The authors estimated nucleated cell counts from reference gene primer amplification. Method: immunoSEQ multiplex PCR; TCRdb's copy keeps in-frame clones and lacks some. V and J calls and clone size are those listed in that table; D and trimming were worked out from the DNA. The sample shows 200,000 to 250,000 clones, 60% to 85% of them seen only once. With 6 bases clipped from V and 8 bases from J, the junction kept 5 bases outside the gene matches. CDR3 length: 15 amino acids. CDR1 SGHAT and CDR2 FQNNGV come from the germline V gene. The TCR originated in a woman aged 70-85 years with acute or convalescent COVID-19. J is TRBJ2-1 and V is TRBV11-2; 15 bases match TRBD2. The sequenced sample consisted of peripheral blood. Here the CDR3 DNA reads TGTGCCAGCAGGTCGGGACTAGCGGGGGGTGATGAGCAGTTCTTC. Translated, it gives CASRSGLAGGDEQFF.